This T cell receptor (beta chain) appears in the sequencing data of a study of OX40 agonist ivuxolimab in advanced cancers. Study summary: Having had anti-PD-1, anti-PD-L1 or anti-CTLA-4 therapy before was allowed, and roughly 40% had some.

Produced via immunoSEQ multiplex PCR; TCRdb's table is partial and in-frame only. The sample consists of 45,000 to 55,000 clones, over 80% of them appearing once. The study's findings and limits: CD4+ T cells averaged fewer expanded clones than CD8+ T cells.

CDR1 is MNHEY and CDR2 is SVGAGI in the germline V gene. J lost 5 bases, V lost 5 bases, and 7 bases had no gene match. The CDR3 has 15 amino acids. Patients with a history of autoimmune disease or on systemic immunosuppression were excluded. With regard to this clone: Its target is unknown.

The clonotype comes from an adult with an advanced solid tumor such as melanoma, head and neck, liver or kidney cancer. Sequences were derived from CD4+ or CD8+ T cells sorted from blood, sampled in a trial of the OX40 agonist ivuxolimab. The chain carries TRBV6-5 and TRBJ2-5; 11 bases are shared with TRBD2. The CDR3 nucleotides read TGTGCCAGCAGTCGCCTACTAGCGGGGGTGGAGACCCAGTACTTC. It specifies CASSRLLAGVETQYF.